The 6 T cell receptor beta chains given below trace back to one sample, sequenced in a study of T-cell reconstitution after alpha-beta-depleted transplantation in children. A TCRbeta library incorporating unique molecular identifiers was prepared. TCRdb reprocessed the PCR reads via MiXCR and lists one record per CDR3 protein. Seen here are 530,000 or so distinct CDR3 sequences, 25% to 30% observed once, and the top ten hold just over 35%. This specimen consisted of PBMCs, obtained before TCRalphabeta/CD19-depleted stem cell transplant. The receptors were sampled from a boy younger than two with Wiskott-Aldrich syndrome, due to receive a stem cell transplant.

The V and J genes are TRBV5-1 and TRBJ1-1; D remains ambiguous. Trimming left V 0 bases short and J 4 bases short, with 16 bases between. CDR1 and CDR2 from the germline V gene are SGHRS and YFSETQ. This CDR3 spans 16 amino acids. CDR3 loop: CASSLGGSWVGTEAFF. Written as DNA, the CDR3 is TGCGCCAGCAGCTTGGGAGGTTCGTGGGTCGGCACTGAAGCTTTCTTT.

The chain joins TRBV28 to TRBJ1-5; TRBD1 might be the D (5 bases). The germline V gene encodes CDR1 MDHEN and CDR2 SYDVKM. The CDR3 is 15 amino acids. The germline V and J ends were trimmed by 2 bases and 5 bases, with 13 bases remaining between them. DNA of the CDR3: TGTGCCAGCAGTTTACGGGACGGTGCCTATCAGCCCCAGCATTTT. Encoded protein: CASSLRDGAYQPQHF.

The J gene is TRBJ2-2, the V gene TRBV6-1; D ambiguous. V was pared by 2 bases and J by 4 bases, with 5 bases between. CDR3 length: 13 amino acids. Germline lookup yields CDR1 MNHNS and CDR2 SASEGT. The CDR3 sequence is CASSELPTGELFF. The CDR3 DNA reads TGTGCCAGCAGTGAATTGCCCACCGGGGAGCTGTTTTTT.

In DNA, the CDR3 is TGCAGTGCTAGTCTTAGCGGGAGGGAGCCAGATACGCAGTATTTT. It translates to CSASLSGREPDTQYF. This chain connects TRBV20-1 to TRBJ2-3; TRBD2 aligns across 11 bases. The CDR3 extends over 15 amino acids. The V segment lost 3 bases and the J segment 4 bases; nucleotides outside the gene matches: 6. The V gene's germline CDR1 is DFQATT and CDR2 SNEGSKA (reference sequence).

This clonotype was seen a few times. In nucleotides, the CDR3 is TGTGCCAGCAGTGAACCAGCAGGGTCAACCAATCAGCCCCAGCATTTT. This encodes CASSEPAGSTNQPQHF. The chain employs TRBV6-1 and TRBJ1-5, with a possible D match to TRBD1 (5 bases). V lost 2 bases and J 3 bases, leaving 14 bases between the germline ends. The length of the CDR3 is 16 residues. CDR1 is MNHNS and CDR2 is SASEGT in the germline V gene.

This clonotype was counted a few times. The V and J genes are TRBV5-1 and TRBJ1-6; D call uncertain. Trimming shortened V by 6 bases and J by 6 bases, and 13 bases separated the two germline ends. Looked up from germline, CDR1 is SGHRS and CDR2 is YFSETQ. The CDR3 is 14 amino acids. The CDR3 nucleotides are TGCGCCAGCACCACAAACCCCGTTAATTCACCCCTCCACTTT. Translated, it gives CASTTNPVNSPLHF.